Following are 2 T cell receptor beta chains from one sample sequenced in a study of identical twins. Using its own MiXCR run on the 5' RACE reads, TCRdb lists one record per CDR3 protein. The top ten hold approximately 0.29% of the sample, which has 1.5 million to 2 million distinct CDR3 sequences, around 29% seen once. Sequenced sample: cord blood. The receptors were gathered from a newborn girl in good health.

In this sample, this clonotype turned up a few times. The rearrangement joins TRBV29-1 to TRBJ2-3; 8 bases match TRBD2. Germline trimming cut 4 bases from V and 0 bases from J; bases unmatched to any gene: 3. The V gene's germline CDR1 is SQVTM and CDR2 ANQGSEA. There are 14 residues in the CDR3. The CDR3 region is CSVASGPSTDTQYF. Here the CDR3 DNA reads TGCAGCGTTGCTAGCGGGCCTAGCACAGATACGCAGTATTTT.

The chain joins TRBV3-1 to TRBJ2-7; TRBD2 agrees at 10 bases. The CDR3 is made up of 17 amino acids. Germline V gene lookup returns CDR1 LGHDT and CDR2 YNNKEL (reference sequence). V lost 1 base and J lost 3; bases outside the gene matches: 9. Here the CDR3 reads CASSQVTGGLAVYEQYF. CDR3 DNA: TGTGCCAGCAGCCAAGTTACGGGCGGACTAGCGGTCTACGAGCAGTACTTC.